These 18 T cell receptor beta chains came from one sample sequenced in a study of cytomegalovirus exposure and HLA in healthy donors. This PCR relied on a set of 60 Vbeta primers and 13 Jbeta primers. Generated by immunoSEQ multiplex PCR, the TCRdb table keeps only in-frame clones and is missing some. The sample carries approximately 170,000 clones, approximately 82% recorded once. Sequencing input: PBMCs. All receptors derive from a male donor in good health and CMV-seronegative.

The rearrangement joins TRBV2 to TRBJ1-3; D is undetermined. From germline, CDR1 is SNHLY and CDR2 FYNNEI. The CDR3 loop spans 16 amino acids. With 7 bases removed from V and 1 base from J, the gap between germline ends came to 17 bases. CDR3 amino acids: CASIWELVGSGNTIYF. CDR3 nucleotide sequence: TGTGCCAGCATTTGGGAACTAGTCGGGTCTGGAAACACCATATATTTT.

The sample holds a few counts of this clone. CDR3 sequence (DNA): TGTGCCAGCAGGGAGGGGAATAGGCTGTTTTTT. Its translation is CASREGNRLFF. This rearrangement joins TRBV6-6 to TRBJ2-2; D is possibly TRBD2 (6 bases). The CDR3 covers 11 residues. The V end was cut by 6 bases, the J end by 13 bases, with 12 bases between. CDR1 and CDR2 from the germline V gene are MNHNY and SVGAGI (reference sequence).

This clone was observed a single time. This chain's CDR3 is CASSPSGQDITEAFF. The CDR3 DNA sequence: TGTGCCAGCAGCCCGTCTGGGCAGGACATCACTGAAGCTTTCTTT. The chain has TRBV7-9 and TRBJ1-1, with a tentative D call TRBD1 (5 bases). From germline, CDR1 is SEHNR and CDR2 FQNEAQ (reference sequence). This CDR3 comprises 15 residues. Trimming stripped 5 bases from V and 4 bases from J, with 17 bases between.

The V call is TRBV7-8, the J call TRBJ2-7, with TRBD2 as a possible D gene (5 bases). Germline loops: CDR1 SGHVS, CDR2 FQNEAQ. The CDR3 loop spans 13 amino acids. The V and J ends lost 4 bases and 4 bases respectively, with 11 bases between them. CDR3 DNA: TGTGCCAGCAGCTCTGAGACGGGGTACGAGCAGTACTTC. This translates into CASSSETGYEQYF.

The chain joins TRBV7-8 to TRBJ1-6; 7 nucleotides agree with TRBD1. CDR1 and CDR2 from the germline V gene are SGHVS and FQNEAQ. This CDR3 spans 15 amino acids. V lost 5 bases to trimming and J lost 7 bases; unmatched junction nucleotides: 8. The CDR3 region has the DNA TGTGCCAGCAGCGAAGCACAGGGGACCAATTCACCCCTCCACTTT. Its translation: CASSEAQGTNSPLHF.

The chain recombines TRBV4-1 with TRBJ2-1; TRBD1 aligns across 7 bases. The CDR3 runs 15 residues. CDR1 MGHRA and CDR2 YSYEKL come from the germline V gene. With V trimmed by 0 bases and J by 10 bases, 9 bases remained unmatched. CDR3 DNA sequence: TGCGCCAGCAGCCAAGAAGGGACAGAAGTAGTCGAGCAGTTCTTC. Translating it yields CASSQEGTEVVEQFF.

As DNA, the CDR3 is TGTGCTACGGGGGGGGGTGAGCAGTTCTTC. Protein sequence: CATGGGEQFF. The chain uses TRBV6-5 and TRBJ2-1, with TRBD2 matching over 8 bases. Germline values: CDR1 MNHEY, CDR2 SVGAGI. The CDR3 contains 10 residues.

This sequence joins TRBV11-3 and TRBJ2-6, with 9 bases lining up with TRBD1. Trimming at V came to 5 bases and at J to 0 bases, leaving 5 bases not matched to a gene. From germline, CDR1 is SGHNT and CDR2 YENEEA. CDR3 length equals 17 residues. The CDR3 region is CASSPGQGDSGANVLTF. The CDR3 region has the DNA TGTGCCAGCAGCCCGGGACAGGGAGACTCTGGGGCCAACGTCCTGACTTTC. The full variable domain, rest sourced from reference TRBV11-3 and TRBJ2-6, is EAGVVQSPRYKIIEKKQPVAFWCNPISGHNTLYWYLQNLGQGPELLIRYENEEAVDDSQLPKDRFSAERLKGVDSTLKIQPAELGDSAVYLCASSPGQGDSGANVLTFGAGSRLTVL.

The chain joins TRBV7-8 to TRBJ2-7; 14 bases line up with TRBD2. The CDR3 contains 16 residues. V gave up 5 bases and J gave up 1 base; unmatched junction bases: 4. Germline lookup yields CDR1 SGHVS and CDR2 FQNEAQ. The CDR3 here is CASSRTSGRSSYEQYF. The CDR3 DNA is TGTGCCAGCAGCCGGACTAGCGGGAGGTCTTCCTACGAGCAGTACTTC.

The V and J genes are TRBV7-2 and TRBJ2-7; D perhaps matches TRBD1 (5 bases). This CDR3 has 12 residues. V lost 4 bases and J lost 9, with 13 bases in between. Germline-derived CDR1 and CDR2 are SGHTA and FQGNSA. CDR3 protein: CASSSVGPGQYF. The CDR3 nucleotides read TGTGCCAGCAGCTCCGTGGGGCCCGGGCAGTACTTC.

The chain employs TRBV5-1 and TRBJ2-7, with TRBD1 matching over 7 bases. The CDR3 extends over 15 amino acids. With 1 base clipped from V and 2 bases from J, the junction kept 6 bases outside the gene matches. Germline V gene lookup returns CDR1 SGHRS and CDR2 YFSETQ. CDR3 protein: CASSLLWDRAYEQYF. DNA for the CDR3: TGCGCCAGCAGCTTGTTATGGGACAGAGCCTACGAGCAGTACTTC.

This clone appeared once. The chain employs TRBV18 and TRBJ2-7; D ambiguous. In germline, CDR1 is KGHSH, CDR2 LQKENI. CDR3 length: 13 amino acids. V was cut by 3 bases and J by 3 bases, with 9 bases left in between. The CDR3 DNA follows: TGTGCCAGCTCACCGCCCGCAGGCTACGAGCAGTACTTC. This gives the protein CASSPPAGYEQYF.

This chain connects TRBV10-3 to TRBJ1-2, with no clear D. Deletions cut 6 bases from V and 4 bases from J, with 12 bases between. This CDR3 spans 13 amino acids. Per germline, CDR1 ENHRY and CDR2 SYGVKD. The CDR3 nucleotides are TGTGCCATCAGCCACTCCATGATCTATGGCTACACCTTC. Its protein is CAISHSMIYGYTF.

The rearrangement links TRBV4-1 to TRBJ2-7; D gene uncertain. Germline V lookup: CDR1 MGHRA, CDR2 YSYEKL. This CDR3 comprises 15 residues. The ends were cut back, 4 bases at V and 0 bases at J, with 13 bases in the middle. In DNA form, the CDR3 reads TGCGCCAGCAGCCCCCTCGAGCGTTACTCCTACGAGCAGTACTTC. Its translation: CASSPLERYSYEQYF.

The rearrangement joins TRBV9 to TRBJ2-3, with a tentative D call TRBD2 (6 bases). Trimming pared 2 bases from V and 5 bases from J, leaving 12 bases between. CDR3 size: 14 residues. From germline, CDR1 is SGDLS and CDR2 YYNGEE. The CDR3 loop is CASSVEDYRDTQYF. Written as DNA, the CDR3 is TGTGCCAGCAGCGTCGAGGACTACCGAGATACGCAGTATTTT.

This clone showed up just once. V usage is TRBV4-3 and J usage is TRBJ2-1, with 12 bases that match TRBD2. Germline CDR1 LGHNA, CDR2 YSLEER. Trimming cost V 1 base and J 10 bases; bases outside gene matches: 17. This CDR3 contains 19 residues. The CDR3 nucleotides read TGCGCCAGCAGCCAAGGGACTAGCGGGACCCGGACCGCAGGGTGGGAGCAGTTCTTC. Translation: CASSQGTSGTRTAGWEQFF.

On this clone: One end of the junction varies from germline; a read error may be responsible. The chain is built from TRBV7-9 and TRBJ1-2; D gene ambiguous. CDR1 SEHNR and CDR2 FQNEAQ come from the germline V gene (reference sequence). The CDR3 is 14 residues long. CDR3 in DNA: TGTTCCAGCACCGAACTCCCTAGCTCAGATGGCTACACCTTC. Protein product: CSSTELPSSDGYTF.

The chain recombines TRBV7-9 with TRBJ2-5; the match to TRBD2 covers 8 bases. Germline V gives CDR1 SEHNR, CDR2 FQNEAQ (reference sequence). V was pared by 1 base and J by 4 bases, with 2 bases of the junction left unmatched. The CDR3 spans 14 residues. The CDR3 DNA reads TGTGCCAGCAGCTTAGTGCTAGCGGGAGAGACCCAGTACTTC. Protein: CASSLVLAGETQYF.